This T cell receptor beta chain was recorded in a study of blood T cell repertoires in COVID-19. Study-level background: Samples came from the United States, Italy and Spain, spanning acute and convalescent COVID-19.

The CDR3 covers 18 residues. In germline, CDR1 is SGHNT, CDR2 YENEEA. The V gene end was trimmed by 2 bases and the J gene end by 0 bases; junction bases not matched to a gene: 6. Produced via immunoSEQ multiplex PCR; TCRdb's table is partial and in-frame only. The sample contains 150,000 or so clones, roughly nine tenths of which appear only once. This sequence was found in a woman in her thirties or forties with acute or convalescent COVID-19. The specimen was peripheral blood. This rearrangement joins TRBV11-3 to TRBJ2-3; 12 bases line up with TRBD2. The CDR3 protein is CASSLRGTSGYSTDTQYF. As DNA, the CDR3 is TGTGCCAGCAGCTTACGTGGGACTAGCGGGTATAGCACAGATACGCAGTATTTT.